The 20 T cell receptor beta chains listed next were all sequenced from one sample in a study of OX40 agonist ivuxolimab in advanced cancers. Sequencing was performed with immunoSEQ multiplex PCR; in TCRdb, only in-frame clones are kept and a portion is missing. The repertoire holds 45,000 to 55,000 clones, 88% seen once, with approximately 3.5% in the top ten. The source was CD4+ or CD8+ T cells sorted from blood, collected in a trial of the OX40 agonist ivuxolimab. The receptors originated from an adult with an advanced solid tumor such as melanoma, head and neck, liver or kidney cancer.

As DNA, the CDR3 is TGTGCCAGCAGTGAAGCAGGGGTTTCCTACAATGAGCAGTTCTTC. It specifies CASSEAGVSYNEQFF. The rearrangement links TRBV2 to TRBJ2-1; perhaps TRBD1 as D (5 bases). Per germline, CDR1 SNHLY and CDR2 FYNNEI. V was cut by 0 bases and J by 1 base, with 7 bases left in between. The CDR3 spans 15 residues.

The chain employs TRBV7-2 and TRBJ2-7; D may be TRBD1 or TRBD2 (5 bases each). V was clipped by 5 bases and J by 2 bases, with 16 bases between them. This CDR3 is 15 amino acids long. The germline V gene encodes CDR1 SGHTA and CDR2 FQGNSA. In nucleotides, the CDR3 is TGTGCCAGCAGCACCCGGGACGGAGCCACCTACGAGCAGTACTTC. As protein: CASSTRDGATYEQYF.

This sequence joins TRBV9 and TRBJ1-4, with D unresolved. This CDR3 spans 16 amino acids. CDR1 SGDLS and CDR2 YYNGEE come from the germline V gene. V dropped 3 bases and J dropped 8 bases, with 20 bases sitting between them. CDR3 nucleotides: TGTGCCAGCAGCGGACCTCTCACCGGGGTAGGAGAAAAACTGTTTTTT. Translated: CASSGPLTGVGEKLFF.

The chain combines TRBV7-9 with TRBJ2-7; D unclear. This CDR3 is built from 12 residues. Between the trimmed V and J ends, which lost 1 base and 5 bases, there was a span of 6 bases. Germline CDR1 SEHNR, CDR2 FQNEAQ (reference sequence). CDR3 bases: TGTGCCAGCAGCTTAGACGCGGACGAGCAGTACTTC. Protein product: CASSLDADEQYF.

The gene calls are TRBV11-1 and TRBJ1-4; possible D gene TRBD1, 6 bases. The CDR3 consists of 14 residues. Germline lookup yields CDR1 SGHAT and CDR2 FQDESV (reference sequence). V lost 5 bases, J lost 3 bases, and 10 bases lay in between. The CDR3, as DNA: TGTGCCAGCAGCAGGGGACAAGCTAATGAAAAACTGTTTTTT. This encodes CASSRGQANEKLFF.

V gene TRBV25-1 combines with J gene TRBJ2-7; 10 bases map to TRBD1. V shed 5 bases, J shed 5 bases, and the junction held 12 bases outside the gene matches. Germline V gene lookup returns CDR1 MGHDK and CDR2 SYGVNS. This CDR3 spans 16 amino acids. The CDR3 DNA follows: TGTGCCAGCAGTCAAAATCGGGACAGGGGTTACGACGAGCAGTACTTC. Residues: CASSQNRDRGYDEQYF.

The chain employs TRBV7-9 and TRBJ2-7; 12 nucleotides agree with TRBD1. Germline CDR1 and CDR2: SEHNR and FQNEAQ (reference sequence). The CDR3 sequence is 16 residues long. J gave up 5 bases and V 4 bases, and 9 bases lay outside the gene matches. The CDR3 sequence is CASSSGTGGFGNEQYF. CDR3 nucleotide sequence: TGTGCCAGCAGCTCCGGGACAGGGGGCTTCGGAAACGAGCAGTACTTC.

This chain uses TRBV5-1 with TRBJ2-7; 13 nucleotides align to TRBD2. Trimming at V came to 0 bases and at J to 2 bases, leaving 8 bases not matched to a gene. Per the germline V gene, CDR1 is SGHRS and CDR2 is YFSETQ. The CDR3 totals 18 residues. Here the CDR3 reads CASSLELAGGRGTYEQYF. CDR3 nucleotide sequence: TGCGCCAGCAGCTTGGAACTAGCGGGAGGGAGGGGAACCTACGAGCAGTACTTC.

This rearrangement joins TRBV7-9 to TRBJ2-1; D gene uncertain. V was cut by 5 bases and J by 4 bases, with 3 bases left in between. Germline V gene sequence: CDR1 SEHNR, CDR2 FQNEAQ (reference sequence). The CDR3 totals 11 residues. CDR3 sequence (DNA): TGTGCCAGCAGCGATTACAATGAGCAGTTCTTC. It is translated as CASSDYNEQFF.

V gene TRBV29-1 combines with J gene TRBJ1-1, with a possible D match to TRBD1 (6 bases). Germline V gene lookup returns CDR1 SQVTM and CDR2 ANQGSEA. Trimming took off 6 bases at V and 11 bases at J, with 25 bases between the two ends. CDR3 length equals 14 residues. The CDR3 region is CSVDMTGGIQKAFF. As DNA, the CDR3 is TGCAGCGTCGATATGACCGGGGGCATCCAGAAGGCTTTCTTT.

This clone appeared a single time. This chain joins TRBV15 and TRBJ2-3; 8 nucleotides line up with TRBD2. The germline CDR1 and CDR2 sequences are LNHNV and YYDKDF (reference sequence). The J segment lost 1 base and the V segment lost 0 bases, leaving 3 bases of the junction unmatched. The CDR3 has 16 residues. CDR3 sequence (DNA): TGTGCCACCAGCAGAGATAGGGGACTAGGCACAGATACGCAGTATTTT. Residues: CATSRDRGLGTDTQYF. Full variable domain (outside the CDR3, taken from reference TRBV15 and TRBJ2-3): DAMVIQNPRYQVTQFGKPVTLSCSQTLNHNVMYWYQQKSSQAPKLLFHYYDKDFNNEADTPDNFQSRRPNTSFCFLDIRSPGLGDTAMYLCATSRDRGLGTDTQYFGPGTRLTVL.

The genes are TRBV6-5 and TRBJ2-5, with 9 positions matching TRBD2. Germline V lookup: CDR1 MNHEY, CDR2 SVGAGI. The CDR3 contains 15 residues. V shed 4 bases and J 2 bases; nucleotides not matched to a gene: 5. CDR3 DNA: TGTGCCAGCAGTTCCGGGACTAGCCTTCAAGAGACCCAGTACTTC. Residues: CASSSGTSLQETQYF.

The chain combines TRBV19 with TRBJ2-5; no firm D call. Germline CDR1 LNHDA, CDR2 SQIVND (reference sequence). V was shortened by 6 bases and J by 5 bases, with 16 bases between the two germline ends. This CDR3 comprises 14 residues. The CDR3 region has the DNA TGTGCCAGTAGCCCGATCGGACGAGAGGAGACCCAGTACTTC. It codes for CASSPIGREETQYF.

V and J are TRBV4-2 and TRBJ1-4; D ambiguous. This CDR3 has 17 amino acids. Germline lookup yields CDR1 LGHNA and CDR2 YNFKEQ. Trimming shortened V by 6 bases and J by 7 bases, and 24 bases separated the two germline ends. Here the CDR3 DNA reads TGTGCCAGCAGTCAGACTCCAGGACGGACGGGTATTGAAAAACTGTTTTTT. Translating gives CASSQTPGRTGIEKLFF.

The genes are TRBV19 and TRBJ2-7; D not resolved. Per the germline V gene, CDR1 is LNHDA and CDR2 is SQIVND (reference sequence). The CDR3 loop spans 15 amino acids. V shed 1 base and J shed 0 bases, with 10 bases lying between them. The CDR3 is CASSIVGSSSYEQYF. The CDR3 nucleotides read TGTGCCAGTAGTATAGTCGGCAGCAGCTCCTACGAGCAGTACTTC.

CDR3 DNA: TGTGCCAGCAGCCCCGACCCGAGGGGACTCGGTAGGAATGAGCAGTTCTTC. Protein: CASSPDPRGLGRNEQFF. V and J are TRBV4-2 and TRBJ2-1; maybe TRBD2 (6 bases). The CDR3 sequence is 17 residues long. The V end lost 4 bases, the J end lost 7 bases, and 23 bases lay between the germline ends. Germline V lookup: CDR1 LGHNA, CDR2 YNFKEQ.

The chain is built from TRBV2 and TRBJ1-1; TRBD1 agrees at 8 bases. The germline CDR1 and CDR2 sequences are SNHLY and FYNNEI. The trim removed 3 bases at V and 6 bases at J, leaving 3 bases unmatched. There are 13 residues in the CDR3. CDR3 in amino acids: CASSDGTGAEAFF. CDR3 nucleotides: TGTGCCAGCAGTGATGGGACAGGCGCTGAAGCTTTCTTT. Supplemented by reference TRBV2 and TRBJ1-1, the full variable domain reads EPEVTQTPSHQVTQMGQEVILRCVPISNHLYFYWYRQILGQKVEFLVSFYNNEISEKSEIFDDQFSVERPDGSNFTLKIRSTKLEDSAMYFCASSDGTGAEAFFGQGTRLTVV.

This clone was detected only once. V and J are TRBV7-9 and TRBJ2-1; D not certain. Germline assignment: CDR1 SEHNR and CDR2 FQNEAQ (reference sequence). There are 12 residues in the CDR3. Deletions cut 6 bases from V and 9 bases from J, with 12 bases between. The CDR3 loop reads CASRGGGGEQFF. The CDR3 coding sequence is TGTGCCAGCAGAGGCGGTGGCGGTGAGCAGTTCTTC.

The genes are TRBV4-1 and TRBJ1-5, with TRBD1 as a possible D gene (6 bases). The CDR3 runs to 16 residues. Trimming took off 2 bases at V and 5 bases at J, with 16 bases between the two ends. Looked up from germline, CDR1 is MGHRA and CDR2 is YSYEKL. CDR3 DNA: TGCGCCAGCAGCCAAAGGTTGCAGGGGCGTGATCAGCCCCAGCATTTT. This translates into CASSQRLQGRDQPQHF.

This clone has a single count. The chain combines TRBV5-1 with TRBJ2-5, with TRBD2 matching 8 bases. V trimming: 1 base; J trimming: 5 bases; junction bases outside the gene matches: 13. The CDR3 is made up of 17 amino acids. The germline V gene encodes CDR1 SGHRS and CDR2 YFSETQ. The CDR3: CASSLSVGLAGLETQYF. The CDR3 region has the DNA TGCGCCAGCAGCTTGTCGGTAGGGTTAGCGGGGTTGGAGACCCAGTACTTC.